A single sample gave rise to the 12 T cell receptor beta chains below, sequenced in a study of cytomegalovirus exposure and HLA in healthy donors (dated 2017 in TCRdb). The library was made by the immunoSEQ multiplex PCR assay. The multiplex PCR relied on a mix of 60 forward primers for TCR Vbeta segments and 13 reverse primers for TCR Jbeta segments. This immuneACCESS table, as held by TCRdb, lists in-frame sequences with V and J called but not all clones. Of the missing ones, under half trace to an unresolved V gene in checked studies; the others have no known cause. Here the sample has some 200,000 clones; roughly 80% occur a single time. Less than 20% of the sample lies in the top ten. The material sequenced was PBMCs. These receptor sequences come from a man aged 35-49 years in good health and CMV-seronegative.

CDR3 coding DNA: TGTGCCAGTAGTATAGGATGGGCGGGGGCTAATCAGCCCCAGCATTTT. This encodes CASSIGWAGANQPQHF. The chain carries TRBV19 and TRBJ1-5; tentative D call: TRBD1 (6 bases). Trimming removed 1 base from V and 4 bases from J, with 14 bases in between. The length of the CDR3 is 16 residues. Germline V gene data show CDR1 as LNHDA and CDR2 as SQIVND (reference sequence).

The gene calls are TRBV5-1 and TRBJ2-7; TRBD1 matches 8 bases. Per germline, CDR1 SGHRS and CDR2 YFSETQ. J lost 6 bases, V lost 0 bases, and 11 bases had no gene match. The CDR3 totals 16 residues. The CDR3 DNA is TGCGCCAGCAGCTTGGAGGCCGGGACAGGTGCCGGCGAGCAGTACTTC. Amino acids: CASSLEAGTGAGEQYF. The whole variable domain, filled in from reference TRBV5-1 and TRBJ2-7, reads KAGVTQTPRYLIKTRGQQVTLSCSPISGHRSVSWYQQTPGQGLQFLFEYFSETQRNKGNFPGRFSGRQFSNSRSEMNVSTLELGDSALYLCASSLEAGTGAGEQYFGPGTRLTVT.

The CDR3 sequence is CAWSSTGSRQPQHF. The CDR3 DNA sequence: TGTGCCTGGAGTTCGACAGGGAGCCGTCAGCCCCAGCATTTT. The chain joins TRBV30 to TRBJ1-5; 7 bases line up with TRBD1. Germline assignment: CDR1 GTSNPN and CDR2 SVGIG (reference sequence). The junction had 7 bases not matched to a gene; V was cut back by 2 bases and J by 6 bases. CDR3 length: 14 residues.

This clone occurred a few times. V and J are TRBV12-5 and TRBJ2-2, with D tentatively TRBD2 (6 bases). The V and J ends lost 3 bases and 0 bases respectively, with 11 bases between them. This CDR3 region has 16 residues. Germline CDR1 and CDR2: LGHNT and FRNRAP. The CDR3, as DNA: TGTGCTAGTGGTTTTAAGGCGGGGACGAACACCGGGGAGCTGTTTTTT. It yields the protein CASGFKAGTNTGELFF.

V is TRBV18 and J is TRBJ1-4; 7 nucleotides match TRBD1. The CDR3 is 18 residues long. CDR1 and CDR2 (germline): KGHSH, LQKENI. Unmatched junction bases numbered 8, after V lost 1 base and J lost 0 bases. CDR3 nucleotides: TGTGCCAGCTCACCACAACCAACCAGGGGGGCAACTAATGAAAAACTGTTTTTT. Translation: CASSPQPTRGATNEKLFF.

The chain carries TRBV7-3 and TRBJ2-3, with 9 bases matching TRBD2. J gave up 3 bases and V 2 bases, and 6 bases lay outside the gene matches. CDR1 and CDR2 from the germline V gene are SGHTA and FQGTGA. The CDR3 is 16 amino acids. CDR3 amino acids: CASSLFSGSGTDTQYF. Written as DNA, the CDR3 is TGTGCCAGCAGCTTATTTAGCGGGAGCGGTACAGATACGCAGTATTTT.

The chain carries TRBV4-1 and TRBJ2-4; perhaps TRBD1 as D (6 bases). Germline V CDR1 and CDR2: MGHRA, YSYEKL. The V end was cut by 2 bases, the J end by 8 bases, with 22 bases between. CDR3 length equals 17 residues. The DNA for the CDR3 is TGCGCCAGCAGCCAACGGGACATGACAATCCTGGGAGACATTCAGTACTTC. This gives the protein CASSQRDMTILGDIQYF.

The J gene is TRBJ2-3, the V gene TRBV7-2; tentative D call: TRBD2 (6 bases). Trimming cost V 1 base and J 2 bases, with 10 bases left between them. This CDR3 is built from 15 residues. Germline CDR1 reads SGHTA; CDR2 reads FQGNSA. Here the CDR3 reads CASSLDGGATDTQYF. For the CDR3, the DNA is TGTGCCAGCAGCTTAGACGGCGGGGCCACAGATACGCAGTATTTT.

This chain joins TRBV27 and TRBJ2-2, with 8 bases identical to TRBD1. Germline V gene sequence: CDR1 MNHEY, CDR2 SMNVEV (reference sequence). The CDR3 spans 14 residues. V lost 7 bases and J lost 3; bases outside the gene matches: 4. CDR3 region: CASNDRGYTGELFF. CDR3 DNA sequence: TGTGCCAGCAACGACAGGGGCTACACCGGGGAGCTGTTTTTT.

This clone has a single count. The CDR3 coding sequence is TGTGCCACCAGCGGAGTCCCACAGGGTCTTTCAGAGACCCAGTACTTC. Encoded protein: CATSGVPQGLSETQYF. The chain combines TRBV15 with TRBJ2-5, with D maybe TRBD1 (6 bases). Trimming pared 5 bases from V and 4 bases from J, leaving 20 bases between. The germline gives CDR1 LNHNV, CDR2 YYDKDF (reference sequence). This CDR3 region has 16 residues.

The CDR3 reads CASMRGRRLAGGGDTQYF. CDR3 DNA sequence: TGTGCCAGTATGAGGGGACGGAGACTAGCGGGAGGAGGAGATACGCAGTATTTT. This chain links TRBV19 with TRBJ2-3; TRBD2 matches 13 bases. Germline CDR1 and CDR2: LNHDA and SQIVND (reference sequence). The CDR3 totals 18 residues. V dropped 7 bases and J dropped 5; count of bases not matched to a gene: 15.

The sample holds one count of this clone. The chain couples TRBV28 to TRBJ2-7, with 12 bases identical to TRBD2. With V trimmed by 7 bases and J by 1 base, 5 bases remained unmatched. Looked up from germline, CDR1 is MDHEN and CDR2 is SYDVKM. The length of the CDR3 is 15 residues. The CDR3 loop reads CASKRTSGTSYEQYF. CDR3 DNA sequence: TGTGCCAGCAAACGGACTAGCGGGACTTCCTACGAGCAGTACTTC.